The 15 T cell receptor beta chains given below trace back to one sample, sequenced in a study of T cell responses to AZD1222 COVID-19 vaccine. Sequenced by immunoSEQ multiplex PCR; TCRdb stores in-frame clones only, minus some. The sample yields around 190,000 clones, about nine tenths seen once. The sequenced sample was peripheral blood, obtained 28 days after the second AZD1222 dose. The receptors stem from an adult who received the AZD1222 COVID-19 vaccine.

The chain employs TRBV5-6 and TRBJ2-2; 7 bases map to TRBD1. J gave up 7 bases and V 4 bases, and 7 bases lay outside the gene matches. The germline V gene has CDR1 SGHDT and CDR2 YYEEEE. CDR3 length: 14 residues. This CDR3 reads CASSIRGLGGELFF. The CDR3 DNA reads TGTGCCAGCAGCATTAGGGGGCTAGGCGGGGAGCTGTTTTTT.

The rearrangement joins TRBV7-9 to TRBJ2-7; D gene ambiguous. Germline CDR1 and CDR2: SEHNR and FQNEAQ (reference sequence). This CDR3 has 11 amino acids. V lost 5 bases, J lost 3 bases, and 5 bases lay in between. This chain's CDR3 is CASSQYYEQYF. CDR3 nucleotide sequence: TGTGCCAGCAGCCAATACTACGAGCAGTACTTC.

The J gene is TRBJ2-7, the V gene TRBV7-6; tentatively, D is TRBD1 (6 bases). Germline V gene lookup returns CDR1 SGHVS and CDR2 FNYEAQ. V lost 0 bases and J lost 6, with 15 bases in between. This CDR3 is built from 15 residues. CDR3 residues: CASSLAQGRSSEQYF. In DNA, the CDR3 is TGTGCCAGCAGCTTAGCACAGGGAAGGTCATCCGAGCAGTACTTC.

The chain is built from TRBV7-9 and TRBJ2-1, with 7 bases fitting TRBD2. The CDR3 contains 14 residues. CDR1 SEHNR and CDR2 FQNEAQ come from the germline V gene (reference sequence). After removal of 4 bases from V and 8 bases from J, the junction contained 8 bases not matched to a gene. CDR3 protein: CASSSGLELYEQFF. In DNA, the CDR3 is TGTGCCAGCAGCTCCGGACTAGAGCTATATGAGCAGTTCTTC.

The chain is built from TRBV18 and TRBJ1-2; D uncertain. In germline, CDR1 is KGHSH, CDR2 LQKENI. The CDR3 is made up of 13 amino acids. Trimming removed 3 bases at V and 8 bases at J, with 13 bases between. CDR3 residues: CASSPTDLGGYTF. In nucleotides, the CDR3 is TGTGCCAGCTCACCCACAGATCTGGGGGGCTACACCTTC.

The chain uses TRBV3-1 (or the pseudogene TRBV3-2) and TRBJ2-2, with 14 bases that match TRBD2. Losses at the gene ends were 2 bases for V and 6 bases for J; bases not matched to a gene: 2. Germline V gene data show CDR1 as LGHDT and CDR2 as YNNKEL (reference sequence). The CDR3 totals 16 residues. DNA of the CDR3: TGTGCCAGCAGCCAACCGGGACTAGCGGGAGCCGGGGAGCTGTTTTTT. Protein product: CASSQPGLAGAGELFF.

The rearrangement uses TRBV2 and TRBJ2-4; D is unclear. Germline-derived CDR1 and CDR2 are SNHLY and FYNNEI. The CDR3 is 15 amino acids. The germline V and J ends were trimmed by 7 bases and 1 base, with 14 bases remaining between them. The CDR3 DNA reads TGTGCCAGCACATTACGAAGCGCGGCCAAAAACATTCAGTACTTC. Protein sequence: CASTLRSAAKNIQYF.

The chain carries TRBV9 and TRBJ2-5; D possibly matches TRBD1 or TRBD2 (6 bases each). Germline loops: CDR1 SGDLS, CDR2 YYNGEE. Deletions cut 4 bases from V and 2 bases from J, with 15 bases between. CDR3 length: 15 amino acids. This CDR3 is CASSFTEGGQETQYF. The CDR3 coding sequence is TGTGCCAGCAGCTTTACGGAGGGGGGACAAGAGACCCAGTACTTC. Together with reference TRBV9 and TRBJ2-5, the CDR3 gives the full variable domain: DSGVTQTPKHLITATGQRVTLRCSPRSGDLSVYWYQQSLDQGLQFLIQYYNGEERAKGNILERFSAQQFPDLHSELNLSSLELGDSALYFCASSFTEGGQETQYFGPGTRLLVL.

The chain is built from TRBV10-2 and TRBJ2-5, with D maybe TRBD2 (7 bases). This CDR3 is built from 15 residues. The germline CDR1 and CDR2 sequences are WSHSY and SAAADI. Trimming cost V 7 bases and J 3 bases, with 18 bases left between them. CDR3 protein: CASTRMAGAEETQYF. Written as DNA, the CDR3 is TGCGCCAGCACCCGAATGGCGGGGGCTGAAGAGACCCAGTACTTC.

This clone was seen more than once but under ten times. The chain carries TRBV27 and TRBJ2-1, with D perhaps given as TRBD1 or TRBD2 (5 bases each). CDR3 length: 14 amino acids. The ends were cut back, 6 bases at V and 8 bases at J, with 17 bases in the middle. Germline V gives CDR1 MNHEY, CDR2 SMNVEV (reference sequence). The CDR3 is CASSSGTLGDEQFF. The CDR3 DNA reads TGTGCCAGCAGCTCCGGGACCTTGGGGGATGAGCAGTTCTTC.

The V gene is TRBV30, the J gene TRBJ1-6; unclear D gene. From germline, CDR1 is GTSNPN and CDR2 SVGIG (reference sequence). The V end was cut by 0 bases, the J end by 0 bases, with 6 bases between. The CDR3 sequence is 15 residues long. The CDR3 loop reads CAWSVGVSYNSPLHF. Written as DNA, the CDR3 is TGTGCCTGGAGTGTTGGAGTCTCCTATAATTCACCCCTCCACTTT.

V is TRBV5-1 and J is TRBJ1-2, with D possibly being TRBD1 (5 bases). The CDR3 is 13 residues long. In germline, CDR1 is SGHRS, CDR2 YFSETQ. The V and J ends lost 0 bases and 7 bases respectively, with 10 bases between them. In DNA form, the CDR3 reads TGCGCCAGCAGCTTGGGCCAGGGAGGTGGCTACACCTTC. Translating it yields CASSLGQGGGYTF.

The chain joins TRBV4-1 to TRBJ2-1; perhaps TRBD2 as D (6 bases). The CDR3 runs 20 residues. The V gene lost 0 bases and the J gene lost 5 bases, with 26 bases spanning the gap. Germline assignment: CDR1 MGHRA and CDR2 YSYEKL. CDR3 sequence: CASSQDRRTTPWFGHNEQFF. CDR3 in DNA: TGCGCCAGCAGCCAAGATCGAAGGACTACTCCCTGGTTCGGCCACAATGAGCAGTTCTTC.

The chain has TRBV18 and TRBJ2-3, with 7 bases fitting TRBD2. With V trimmed by 0 bases and J by 1 base, 4 bases remained unmatched. Per germline, CDR1 KGHSH and CDR2 LQKENI. The CDR3 sequence is 16 residues long. CDR3 protein: CASSPPGAGGTDTQYF. The CDR3 nucleotides read TGTGCCAGCTCACCACCGGGCGCGGGGGGCACAGATACGCAGTATTTT.

The chain is built from TRBV5-1 and TRBJ2-1, with 10 bases aligning to TRBD2. In germline, CDR1 is SGHRS, CDR2 YFSETQ. The CDR3 is made up of 15 amino acids. The J segment lost 7 bases and the V segment lost 0 bases, leaving 4 bases of the junction unmatched. The CDR3 protein is CASSLEREGQNEQFF. CDR3 bases: TGCGCCAGCAGCTTGGAGCGGGAGGGCCAAAATGAGCAGTTCTTC.